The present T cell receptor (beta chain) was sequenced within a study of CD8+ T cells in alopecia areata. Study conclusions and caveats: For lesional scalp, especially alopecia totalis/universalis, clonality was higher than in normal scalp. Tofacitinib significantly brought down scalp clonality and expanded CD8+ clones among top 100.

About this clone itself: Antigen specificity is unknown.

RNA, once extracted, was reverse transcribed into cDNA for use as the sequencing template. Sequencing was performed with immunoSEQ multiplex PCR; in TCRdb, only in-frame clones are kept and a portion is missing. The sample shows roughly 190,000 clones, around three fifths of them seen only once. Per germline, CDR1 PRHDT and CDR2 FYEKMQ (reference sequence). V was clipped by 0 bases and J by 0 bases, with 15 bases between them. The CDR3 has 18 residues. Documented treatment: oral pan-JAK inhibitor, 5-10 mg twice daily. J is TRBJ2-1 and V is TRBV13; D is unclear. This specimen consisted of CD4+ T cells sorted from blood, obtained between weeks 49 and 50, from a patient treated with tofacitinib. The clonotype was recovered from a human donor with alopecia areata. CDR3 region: CASSLGALGFSSYNEQFF. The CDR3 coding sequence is TGTGCCAGCAGCTTAGGAGCCCTCGGGTTCTCCTCCTACAATGAGCAGTTCTTC.